This is a list of T cell receptor beta chains from one sample in a study of cytomegalovirus exposure and HLA in healthy donors. Generated by immunoSEQ multiplex PCR, the TCRdb table keeps only in-frame clones and is missing some. The repertoire has about 160,000 clones, roughly 80% of them found once; the top ten carry about 1.4%. Input material: PBMCs. The origin of the receptors is a girl between 10 and 17 years old in good health and CMV-seropositive. The CDR3 runs from the conserved cysteine through the conserved F or W. Each record gives: clone size, D gene, J gene, V gene, CDR3 DNA, CDR3 protein. D genes are given only for firm matches. Clone size appears in some rows only: once, few, many, or a class for an expanded clone.

abundance: -; d_gene: TRBD1; j_gene: TRBJ1-1; v_gene: TRBV19; CDR3nt: TGTGCCAGTACTCAGACAGGGTTGAACACTGAAGCTTTCTTT; CDR3aa: CASTQTGLNTEAFF
abundance: -; d_gene: TRBD1; j_gene: TRBJ1-2; v_gene: TRBV28; CDR3nt: TGTGCCAGCAGTTTTGGGGACAGGGGGCAAGTTGGCTACACCTTC; CDR3aa: CASSFGDRGQVGYTF
abundance: -; d_gene: TRBD1; j_gene: TRBJ1-5; v_gene: TRBV18; CDR3nt: TGTGCCAGCTCACCCGCCGGGACAGGGGGCATGAATCAGCCCCAGCATTTT; CDR3aa: CASSPAGTGGMNQPQHF
abundance: few; d_gene: TRBD2; j_gene: TRBJ2-2; v_gene: TRBV6-1; CDR3nt: TGTGCCAGCGCCCTGGGGGGGAGCGGGGAGCTGTTTTTT; CDR3aa: CASALGGSGELFF
abundance: -; d_gene: -; j_gene: TRBJ2-1; v_gene: TRBV10-1; CDR3nt: TGCGCCAGCAGTGAGCCCGGCAATGAGCAGTTCTTC; CDR3aa: CASSEPGNEQFF
abundance: -; d_gene: -; j_gene: TRBJ1-5; v_gene: TRBV5-1; CDR3nt: TGCGCCAGCAGCGTCACAGGGTCCGGCAATCAGCCCCAGCATTTT; CDR3aa: CASSVTGSGNQPQHF
abundance: -; d_gene: -; j_gene: TRBJ1-4; v_gene: TRBV11-2; CDR3nt: TGTGCCAGCAGTTCCAAACAGGGTAGGAATGAAAAACTGTTTTTT; CDR3aa: CASSSKQGRNEKLFF
abundance: -; d_gene: -; j_gene: TRBJ2-1; v_gene: TRBV7-2; CDR3nt: TGTGCCAGCAGCTTCGGACAGAGCTCCTACAATGAGCAGTTCTTC; CDR3aa: CASSFGQSSYNEQFF
abundance: -; d_gene: TRBD1; j_gene: TRBJ1-2; v_gene: TRBV30; CDR3nt: TGTGCCTGGAACCGGGACAGGGAGTCATATGGCTACACCTTC; CDR3aa: CAWNRDRESYGYTF
abundance: few; d_gene: -; j_gene: TRBJ2-3; v_gene: TRBV5-6; CDR3nt: TGTGCCAGCAGCTTGGCACTAGTGGGCACAGATACGCAGTATTTT; CDR3aa: CASSLALVGTDTQYF
abundance: -; d_gene: -; j_gene: TRBJ2-1; v_gene: TRBV19; CDR3nt: TGTGCCAGTAGTTGGAGTGGGAATGAGCAGTTCTTC; CDR3aa: CASSWSGNEQFF
abundance: once; d_gene: TRBD1; j_gene: TRBJ1-1; v_gene: TRBV27; CDR3nt: TGTGCCAGCAGCCCGACCGGGACAGAGAGCATGCCCACCCAAACTGAAGCTTTCTTT; CDR3aa: CASSPTGTESMPTQTEAFF
abundance: -; d_gene: -; j_gene: TRBJ2-7; v_gene: TRBV18; CDR3nt: TGTGCCAGCTCACGCGAACGGTCCGAGCAGTACTTC; CDR3aa: CASSRERSEQYF
abundance: -; d_gene: TRBD1; j_gene: TRBJ1-1; v_gene: TRBV19; CDR3nt: TGTGCCAGTACCCCAGGACAGGGGAGCACTGAAGCTTTCTTT; CDR3aa: CASTPGQGSTEAFF
abundance: -; d_gene: TRBD1; j_gene: TRBJ2-4; v_gene: TRBV11-1; CDR3nt: TGTGCCAGCAGCTTAGTAGGACAGGGAAAAAACATTCAGTACTTC; CDR3aa: CASSLVGQGKNIQYF
abundance: -; d_gene: -; j_gene: TRBJ1-2; v_gene: TRBV7-9; CDR3nt: TGTGCCAGCAGCCCGGGGACACTCACTAACTATGGCTACACCTTC; CDR3aa: CASSPGTLTNYGYTF
abundance: -; d_gene: TRBD1; j_gene: TRBJ2-1; v_gene: TRBV9; CDR3nt: TGTGCCAGCAGCGTAACAGGGGGCAATGAGCAGTTCTTC; CDR3aa: CASSVTGGNEQFF
abundance: -; d_gene: TRBD2; j_gene: TRBJ2-1; v_gene: TRBV19; CDR3nt: TGTGCCAGTAGTATGTCGCGGGGGGGTTACAATGAGCAGTTCTTC; CDR3aa: CASSMSRGGYNEQFF
abundance: once; d_gene: -; j_gene: TRBJ2-1; v_gene: TRBV10-2; CDR3nt: TGCGCCAGCTTAAGGGGCTCCTACAATGAGCAGTTCTTC; CDR3aa: CASLRGSYNEQFF
abundance: -; d_gene: -; j_gene: TRBJ2-7; v_gene: TRBV27; CDR3nt: TGTGCCAGCAGCAGACGGGACTCGGTCTCCGAGCAGTACTTC; CDR3aa: CASSRRDSVSEQYF
abundance: -; d_gene: -; j_gene: TRBJ2-3; v_gene: TRBV5-1; CDR3nt: TGCGCCAGCCACCCCACGTCGGCTAGAGCTAGCACAGATACGCAGTATTTT; CDR3aa: CASHPTSARASTDTQYF
abundance: -; d_gene: TRBD1; j_gene: TRBJ1-1; v_gene: TRBV5-1; CDR3nt: TGCGCCAGCAGCTCGCCGGGACAGGGGGGCGCTTTCTTT; CDR3aa: CASSSPGQGGAFF
abundance: -; d_gene: TRBD2; j_gene: TRBJ2-7; v_gene: TRBV4-3; CDR3nt: TGCGCCAGCAGCCAAGATCGGGCGGGGGAACCTTACGAGCAGTACTTC; CDR3aa: CASSQDRAGEPYEQYF
abundance: -; d_gene: TRBD1; j_gene: TRBJ1-2; v_gene: TRBV30; CDR3nt: TGTGCCTGGACCCCAGGGGGCGACCTCTATGGCTACACCTTC; CDR3aa: CAWTPGGDLYGYTF
abundance: few; d_gene: -; j_gene: TRBJ1-2; v_gene: TRBV5-6; CDR3nt: TGTGCCAGCAGCTTGGGGGGGCCCGGCTACACCTTC; CDR3aa: CASSLGGPGYTF
abundance: -; d_gene: TRBD1; j_gene: TRBJ2-7; v_gene: TRBV7-9; CDR3nt: TGTGCCAGCAGCCAACTGGGCCGAGACAGGGACGAGCAGTACTTC; CDR3aa: CASSQLGRDRDEQYF
abundance: -; d_gene: TRBD1; j_gene: TRBJ1-5; v_gene: TRBV27; CDR3nt: TGTGCCAGCAGTCCCTACGGACAGGGTAATCAGCCCCAGCATTTT; CDR3aa: CASSPYGQGNQPQHF
abundance: -; d_gene: -; j_gene: TRBJ2-3; v_gene: TRBV30; CDR3nt: TGTGCCTGGAGTAGGGGCGCAGATACGCAGTATTTT; CDR3aa: CAWSRGADTQYF
abundance: -; d_gene: TRBD1; j_gene: TRBJ1-1; v_gene: TRBV28; CDR3nt: TGTGCCAGCAGGCCGAACAAAGGGACAGGGTCTTCGAACACTGAAGCTTTCTTT; CDR3aa: CASRPNKGTGSSNTEAFF
abundance: -; d_gene: -; j_gene: TRBJ1-1; v_gene: TRBV7-9; CDR3nt: TGTGCCAGCAGCTTTTACAGGAACACTGAAGCTTTCTTT; CDR3aa: CASSFYRNTEAFF
abundance: -; d_gene: -; j_gene: TRBJ1-1; v_gene: TRBV27; CDR3nt: TGTGCCAGCAGTTTACTGGGGGCGAACACTGAAGCTTTCTTT; CDR3aa: CASSLLGANTEAFF
abundance: -; d_gene: TRBD1; j_gene: TRBJ1-4; v_gene: TRBV28; CDR3nt: TGTGCCAGCAGTTTGTTGGCAGGGGGCCCCCTCATGCAAAAACTGTTTTTT; CDR3aa: CASSLLAGGPLMQKLFF
abundance: -; d_gene: -; j_gene: TRBJ1-1; v_gene: TRBV9; CDR3nt: TGTGCCAGCAGCGTAGTGGGCCGGGAGAACACTGAAGCTTTCTTT; CDR3aa: CASSVVGRENTEAFF
abundance: -; d_gene: TRBD1; j_gene: TRBJ1-1; v_gene: TRBV18; CDR3nt: TGTGCCAGCTCACCAGGGACAGGGTATGACACTGAAGCTTTCTTT; CDR3aa: CASSPGTGYDTEAFF
abundance: -; d_gene: TRBD2; j_gene: TRBJ2-1; v_gene: TRBV9; CDR3nt: TGTGCCAGCAGCGTGGAGACTAGCTCTAATGAGCAGTTCTTC; CDR3aa: CASSVETSSNEQFF
abundance: -; d_gene: TRBD2; j_gene: TRBJ2-7; v_gene: TRBV7-8; CDR3nt: TGTGCCAGCAGCTTTGGCGGGGGGGCATCCTACGAGCAGTACTTC; CDR3aa: CASSFGGGASYEQYF
abundance: -; d_gene: TRBD1; j_gene: TRBJ2-1; v_gene: TRBV5-5; CDR3nt: TGTGCCAGCAGCTTGGACAGGGGGAACGAGCAGTTCTTC; CDR3aa: CASSLDRGNEQFF
abundance: -; d_gene: TRBD1; j_gene: TRBJ1-1; v_gene: TRBV28; CDR3nt: TGTGCCAGCAGATCTGGACAGGGAGAAGAAGCTTTCTTT; CDR3aa: CASRSGQGEEAFF
abundance: few; d_gene: -; j_gene: TRBJ1-1; v_gene: TRBV30; CDR3nt: TGTGCCTGGAGTTTCGGGGTTAGGGCTGAAGCTTTCTTT; CDR3aa: CAWSFGVRAEAFF
abundance: -; d_gene: -; j_gene: TRBJ2-2; v_gene: TRBV18; CDR3nt: TGTGCCAGCTCACCACTCTTTGCAGGGCTCAGCGGGGAGCTGTTTTTT; CDR3aa: CASSPLFAGLSGELFF
abundance: -; d_gene: TRBD1; j_gene: TRBJ1-4; v_gene: TRBV6-1; CDR3nt: TGTGCCAGCGGACAGGAGACAACTAATGAAAAACTGTTTTTT; CDR3aa: CASGQETTNEKLFF
abundance: -; d_gene: -; j_gene: TRBJ1-2; v_gene: TRBV4-3; CDR3nt: TGCGCCAGCAGCCAAGATTCTCGGCCAGGGAGGAATGGCTACACCTTC; CDR3aa: CASSQDSRPGRNGYTF